This TCR beta chain was identified in a study of PD-L1 blockade in urothelial cancer (dated by TCRdb to about 2017). Regarding the study in general: All patients started therapy in about 2014 and received atezolizumab 1,200 mg intravenously every 3 weeks. About 85% of the roughly 29 patients were males with bladder-origin urothelial cancer, and about 65% of the 29 reported a prior smoking history. An ECOG performance status of 0 or 1 was recorded for the patients, and 0 to 3 prior chemotherapy regimens had been received by the patients. Blood samples were analyzed at 3 weeks after treatment start (second dose) and at 6 weeks after treatment start. Blood samples yielded a median of roughly 150,000 T cells and some 80,000 unique TCRs, with median clonality about 0.08. The study, an exploratory multi-omic analysis, examined somatic, immune and clinical correlates of response to PD-L1 blockade with atezolizumab in urothelial cancer. Pretreatment tumor samples and matched peripheral blood, collected serially before and after atezolizumab treatment, underwent TCR sequencing. Durable clinical benefit was defined as a progression-free survival longer than 6 months, and TCR features were additionally tested against progression-free survival and overall survival. Whole exome sequencing and RNA sequencing of pretreatment tumors were performed alongside TCR sequencing in the same patients. Some ten patients reached durable clinical benefit, while 20 patients did not. Some 30 patients had pretreatment blood TCR-seq, roughly 25 had at least one posttreatment blood collection, and roughly 25 had tumor TCR-seq. General conclusions and limits of the study: Because of the small sample size (n ≈ 31) and the many exploratory analyses performed, the results are intended to be regarded as hypothesis-generating. Among patients with durable benefit, tumor-associated TCR clones showed greater expansion in peripheral blood 3 weeks after treatment started (n ≈ 23, p = 0.022). A pretreatment peripheral blood TCR clonality below the median was linked to improved progression-free and overall survival.

The time point tag for this specimen amounts to: peripheral blood 6 weeks after treatment start. A cohort of approximately 31 patients with locally advanced or metastatic urothelial carcinoma, treated at Memorial Sloan Kettering on a trial protocol, was included. Peripheral blood mononuclear cells were collected from each patient pretreatment and during treatment, giving between 1 and 8 total time points per patient. The Qiagen DNeasy Blood extraction kit was used to purify genomic DNA from total PBMCs and tumor samples. PBMCs were collected pretreatment and during treatment and were isolated and stored as previously described. Synthetic TCR analog templates were spiked into each PCR so that absolute template abundance could be estimated from read counts. TCRbeta CDR3 regions were amplified from genomic DNA with bias-controlled V and J gene primers using the immunoSEQ assay. Sequencing of rearranged TCRbeta segments was performed at approximately 20X coverage. On the authors' methods: Clustering was used to correct sequencing errors, and CDR3s were annotated against IMGT to assign V, D and J genes. Downstream analyses used only productive TCRbeta rearrangements, leaving out any out-of-frame or stop-codon sequences. Clonality was calculated as one minus the Shannon entropy normalized by the log of the number of unique productive sequences. Clones differing between time points or between blood and tumor were identified using Fisher's exact test with Benjamini-Hochberg correction, with an adjusted p below 0.01 applied as the threshold. What TCRdb holds here is the immuneACCESS table cut down to in-frame rearrangements. Part of the clones is not present; checked against another copy, under half of the missing clones reflect an unresolved V gene, and the others are unexplained. That table supplies the V and J calls and clone size; D and trimming were determined from the DNA. The sample table contains tens of thousands of clones; only one count was recorded for more than 70% of them. The ten largest account for approximately 10% of the sample.

As for this clone: The specificity of this receptor is unknown. Base qualities are not recorded, but no much larger clone differs from it by a single base.

The CDR3 goes from the cysteine to the phenylalanine over 15 residues. Only the CDR3 DNA stays, 45 bases, in frame from base 1. The germline V gene encodes CDR1 SNHLY and CDR2 FYNNEI. V is reduced by 4 bases and J by 1 base, leaving a spacing of 12 bases between them. Sequences were derived from PBMCs, sampled around atezolizumab (anti-PD-L1) treatment. This TCR was sampled from a man in his sixties with urothelial cancer. Here the chain combines TRBV2 and TRBJ2-3; TRBD2 is a possible D gene, resting on 6 matching bases. For the CDR3, the sequence is CASSALAVRTDTQYF. The bases are TGTGCCAGCAGTGCTTTAGCGGTTCGCACAGATACGCAGTATTTT.